This T cell receptor beta chain comes out of a study of identical twins. Study-level points and caveats: Zero-insertion analyses might be partly confounded by invariant T cells like MAIT and iNKT.

Note on this clonotype: Its antigen is undetermined.

This CDR3 is 17 amino acids long. Trimming pared 3 bases from V and 0 bases from J, leaving 15 bases between. Germline-derived CDR1 and CDR2 are SGDLS and YYNGEE. A template switching step contributed a universal primer site, while unique molecular identifiers were present in the cDNA. MiXCR, run by TCRdb on the 5' RACE reads, gives a single entry per CDR3 protein. The sample lists some 190,000 distinct CDR3 sequences; 15% to 20% were seen once. These data also formed part of another study, on T cells expressing NK-cell markers. That paper adds: For several donors, the dominant NKG2C+ clonotypes made up roughly 1.0-8% of their CD8+ T cells.

Sequencing used CD8+ T cells sorted from blood. The origin of this receptor is a woman under 30 in good health. The J gene is TRBJ2-2, the V gene TRBV9; the D is unclear. In DNA form, the CDR3 reads TGTGCCAGCAGCGACGCGGCGGCAGACCCGAACACCGGGGAGCTGTTTTTT. As protein: CASSDAAADPNTGELFF.